The rows below give T cell receptor beta chains drawn from one sample of a study of identical twins. MiXCR, run by TCRdb on the 5' RACE reads, gives a single entry per CDR3 protein. There are 350,000 to 400,000 distinct CDR3 sequences in the sample; approximately 10% occur only once, and 8% to 9.5% lies in the top ten. The source material was naive T cells sorted from blood. The receptors here all came from a woman aged 50 to 60 in good health. The CDR3 runs from the conserved cysteine through the conserved F or W. The D gene is left open where the match is weak. Clone size, where shown, is once, few, many, or a class for clones that have expanded.

clone size: few; V gene: TRBV11-3; D gene: -; J gene: TRBJ1-1; CDR3 DNA: TGTGCCAGCAGCTTAGCTCCTGTGGGGATGAACACTGAAGCTTTCTTT; CDR3 protein: CASSLAPVGMNTEAFF
clone size: many; V gene: TRBV20-1; D gene: -; J gene: TRBJ2-2; CDR3 DNA: TGCAGTGCTTGGACTACGAACACCGGGGAGCTGTTTTTT; CDR3 protein: CSAWTTNTGELFF
clone size: -; V gene: TRBV7-9; D gene: TRBD1; J gene: TRBJ1-2; CDR3 DNA: TGTGCCAGCAGCTGGACACAGGGGAACTATGGCTACACCTTC; CDR3 protein: CASSWTQGNYGYTF
clone size: many; V gene: TRBV5-1; D gene: -; J gene: TRBJ2-5; CDR3 DNA: TGCGCCAGCAGCGCCAGGGACCCGTCGGCGGAGACCCAGTACTTC; CDR3 protein: CASSARDPSAETQYF
clone size: many; V gene: TRBV6-5; D gene: -; J gene: TRBJ2-3; CDR3 DNA: TGTGCCAGCAGTCCTAGTAGAGATACGCAGTATTTT; CDR3 protein: CASSPSRDTQYF
clone size: many; V gene: TRBV12-3/TRBV12-4; D gene: -; J gene: TRBJ2-2; CDR3 DNA: TGTGCCAGCAGACAACCTAGAGTGGTTCCCGGGGAGCTGTTTTTT; CDR3 protein: CASRQPRVVPGELFF
clone size: -; V gene: TRBV6-1; D gene: TRBD2; J gene: TRBJ2-1; CDR3 DNA: TGTGCCAGCAGCGTTAGCGGGAAGCAGTTCTTC; CDR3 protein: CASSVSGKQFF
clone size: -; V gene: TRBV6-2/TRBV6-3; D gene: TRBD1; J gene: TRBJ1-2; CDR3 DNA: TGTGCCAGCAGTTCTATGCGAGCAGGGGGCTATGGCTACACCTTC; CDR3 protein: CASSSMRAGGYGYTF
clone size: many; V gene: TRBV10-3; D gene: -; J gene: TRBJ2-2; CDR3 DNA: TGTGCCATCAGTGAACTCGTGAACACCGGGGAGCTGTTTTTT; CDR3 protein: CAISELVNTGELFF
clone size: -; V gene: TRBV10-3; D gene: TRBD2; J gene: TRBJ2-1; CDR3 DNA: TGTGCCATCAGTGATCCGAGCGGGAGGGCTCTCAATGAGCAGTTCTTC; CDR3 protein: CAISDPSGRALNEQFF
clone size: few; V gene: TRBV7-8; D gene: -; J gene: TRBJ1-5; CDR3 DNA: TGTGCCAGCACCCGGGGGCCGCAGGGGAATCAGCCCCAGCATTTT; CDR3 protein: CASTRGPQGNQPQHF
clone size: once; V gene: TRBV2; D gene: -; J gene: TRBJ1-5; CDR3 DNA: TGTGCCAGCAGTGAATTCGGACAAAACGGCGATCAGCCCCAGCATTTT; CDR3 protein: CASSEFGQNGDQPQHF
clone size: -; V gene: TRBV12-3/TRBV12-4; D gene: -; J gene: TRBJ2-1; CDR3 DNA: TGTGCCAGCAGTTTCGGGGACTCCCCGGAGCAGTTCTTC; CDR3 protein: CASSFGDSPEQFF
clone size: many; V gene: TRBV5-5; D gene: -; J gene: TRBJ1-2; CDR3 DNA: TGTGCCAGCAGCTCACCGGGGCGGGGATTCTATGGCTACACCTTC; CDR3 protein: CASSSPGRGFYGYTF
clone size: few; V gene: TRBV27; D gene: -; J gene: TRBJ1-1; CDR3 DNA: TGTGCCACCCACCGAGGTGTGAACACTGAAGCTTTCTTT; CDR3 protein: CATHRGVNTEAFF
clone size: -; V gene: TRBV12-3/TRBV12-4; D gene: -; J gene: TRBJ2-7; CDR3 DNA: TGTGCCAGCAGCCCACGACCGGTCGAGCAGTACTTC; CDR3 protein: CASSPRPVEQYF
clone size: few; V gene: TRBV5-4; D gene: -; J gene: TRBJ1-2; CDR3 DNA: TGTGCCAGCAGCTTGTCGGGCAGGGGCTATGGCTACACCTTC; CDR3 protein: CASSLSGRGYGYTF
clone size: -; V gene: TRBV20-1; D gene: TRBD2; J gene: TRBJ2-2; CDR3 DNA: TGCAGTGCTAGACTAGCGGGACTTCCTAACACCGGGGAGCTGTTTTTT; CDR3 protein: CSARLAGLPNTGELFF
clone size: -; V gene: TRBV12-3/TRBV12-4; D gene: TRBD2; J gene: TRBJ2-1; CDR3 DNA: TGTGCCAGCAGTTTTCATCGAGCGGGAGACCACAATGAGCAGTTCTTC; CDR3 protein: CASSFHRAGDHNEQFF
clone size: many; V gene: TRBV12-3/TRBV12-4; D gene: TRBD1; J gene: TRBJ1-6; CDR3 DNA: TGTGCCAGCAGTTCGACAGGGGATAATTCACCCCTCCACTTT; CDR3 protein: CASSSTGDNSPLHF
clone size: few; V gene: TRBV11-3; D gene: TRBD2; J gene: TRBJ2-5; CDR3 DNA: TGTGCCAGCAGCCCGGGACTAGCGGGAGGGCCTCGGCAAGAGACCCAGTACTTC; CDR3 protein: CASSPGLAGGPRQETQYF
clone size: few; V gene: TRBV12-3/TRBV12-4; D gene: -; J gene: TRBJ2-1; CDR3 DNA: TGTGCCAGCAGTTTTGGTTTCGAGCAGTTCTTC; CDR3 protein: CASSFGFEQFF
clone size: few; V gene: TRBV29-1; D gene: -; J gene: TRBJ1-1; CDR3 DNA: TGCAGCGTTGGGGGCATGAACACTGAAGCTTTCTTT; CDR3 protein: CSVGGMNTEAFF
clone size: many; V gene: TRBV30; D gene: -; J gene: TRBJ2-1; CDR3 DNA: TGTGCCTCATTTTCGGGCAATGAGCAGTTCTTC; CDR3 protein: CASFSGNEQFF
clone size: -; V gene: TRBV6-6; D gene: -; J gene: TRBJ2-5; CDR3 DNA: TGTGCCAGCAGTTACAGGGACTTTCAAGAGACCCAGTACTTC; CDR3 protein: CASSYRDFQETQYF
clone size: few; V gene: TRBV29-1; D gene: TRBD1; J gene: TRBJ1-2; CDR3 DNA: TGCAGCGGGGGACAGGGGCCTGAGGGCTACACCTTC; CDR3 protein: CSGGQGPEGYTF
clone size: -; V gene: TRBV12-3/TRBV12-4; D gene: -; J gene: TRBJ2-1; CDR3 DNA: TGTGCCAGCAGTGTTCGGGGTGAGCAGTTCTTC; CDR3 protein: CASSVRGEQFF
clone size: -; V gene: TRBV7-8; D gene: -; J gene: TRBJ2-1; CDR3 DNA: TGTGCCAGCAGCGGTGGCGCGGGAATGTCCTACAATGAGCAGTTCTTC; CDR3 protein: CASSGGAGMSYNEQFF
clone size: -; V gene: TRBV29-1; D gene: -; J gene: TRBJ1-1; CDR3 DNA: TGCAGCGTTGTGGAATGGGAACCGAACACTGAAGCTTTCTTT; CDR3 protein: CSVVEWEPNTEAFF
clone size: -; V gene: TRBV25-1; D gene: -; J gene: TRBJ2-2; CDR3 DNA: TGTGCCAGCAGCGAAGGGGAGTGGAACACCGGGGAGCTGTTTTTT; CDR3 protein: CASSEGEWNTGELFF
clone size: -; V gene: TRBV20-1; D gene: -; J gene: TRBJ1-5; CDR3 DNA: TGCAGTGCTAGAGCGGCTTCGAGCAATCAGCCCCAGCATTTT; CDR3 protein: CSARAASSNQPQHF
clone size: -; V gene: TRBV5-4; D gene: TRBD2; J gene: TRBJ2-1; CDR3 DNA: TGTGCCAGCAGCTTGGCCTCCGGGGGGGAGCAGTTCTTC; CDR3 protein: CASSLASGGEQFF
clone size: few; V gene: TRBV24-1; D gene: TRBD2; J gene: TRBJ2-2; CDR3 DNA: TGTGCCACCAGGGGACTAGCGGGCGACACCGGGGAGCTGTTTTTT; CDR3 protein: CATRGLAGDTGELFF
clone size: few; V gene: TRBV18; D gene: -; J gene: TRBJ1-1; CDR3 DNA: TGTGCCAGCTCACCCCAGGGTTTGGAGAACACTGAAGCTTTCTTT; CDR3 protein: CASSPQGLENTEAFF
clone size: few; V gene: TRBV3-1; D gene: -; J gene: TRBJ1-2; CDR3 DNA: TGTGCCAGCAGCCGGACGGATGGCTACACCTTC; CDR3 protein: CASSRTDGYTF
clone size: -; V gene: TRBV19; D gene: TRBD1; J gene: TRBJ1-4; CDR3 DNA: TGTGCCAGTAGCCCCGGACAGGGTGGTAATGAAAAACTGTTTTTT; CDR3 protein: CASSPGQGGNEKLFF
clone size: -; V gene: TRBV6-5; D gene: -; J gene: TRBJ1-2; CDR3 DNA: TGTGCCAGCAGTTACGAGGAGGGCGACTATGGCTACACCTTC; CDR3 protein: CASSYEEGDYGYTF
clone size: -; V gene: TRBV27; D gene: TRBD2; J gene: TRBJ2-7; CDR3 DNA: TGTGCCAGCAGTCCCCGACTAGCGGGAGGTTTCGACGAGCAGTACTTC; CDR3 protein: CASSPRLAGGFDEQYF
clone size: many; V gene: TRBV10-3; D gene: -; J gene: TRBJ2-7; CDR3 DNA: TGTGCCATCAGTGAGTCTGGGCGGTCCGAGCAGTACTTC; CDR3 protein: CAISESGRSEQYF
clone size: -; V gene: TRBV5-1; D gene: -; J gene: TRBJ2-1; CDR3 DNA: TGCGCCAGCAGCTACAGCGGAACCACCTACAATGAGCAGTTCTTC; CDR3 protein: CASSYSGTTYNEQFF
clone size: few; V gene: TRBV7-6; D gene: TRBD2; J gene: TRBJ2-1; CDR3 DNA: TGTGCCACCGCTGAAGCGGGGCTAAATGAGCAGTTCTTC; CDR3 protein: CATAEAGLNEQFF
clone size: few; V gene: TRBV9; D gene: -; J gene: TRBJ2-2; CDR3 DNA: TGTGCCAGCAGACCCGGGACAAACACCGGGGAGCTGTTTTTT; CDR3 protein: CASRPGTNTGELFF
clone size: -; V gene: TRBV20-1; D gene: -; J gene: TRBJ1-5; CDR3 DNA: TGCAGTGCTAGGGCGAGAGACGATCAGCCCCAGCATTTT; CDR3 protein: CSARARDDQPQHF
clone size: -; V gene: TRBV4-1; D gene: TRBD2; J gene: TRBJ2-1; CDR3 DNA: TGCGCCAGCAGCCAAGCACACGCCGGGACTAGAAATGAGCAGTTCTTC; CDR3 protein: CASSQAHAGTRNEQFF
clone size: many; V gene: TRBV5-5; D gene: -; J gene: TRBJ1-2; CDR3 DNA: TGTGCCAGCACCTCGGGTCAGGACTATGGCTACACCTTC; CDR3 protein: CASTSGQDYGYTF
clone size: -; V gene: TRBV5-6; D gene: TRBD1; J gene: TRBJ2-1; CDR3 DNA: TGTGCCAGCAGCAGGAAGAGGGACAGGGTGAGCAATGAGCAGTTCTTC; CDR3 protein: CASSRKRDRVSNEQFF
clone size: few; V gene: TRBV3-1; D gene: -; J gene: TRBJ1-1; CDR3 DNA: TGTGCCAGCAGCCAGCTGCTACCCGACCGGCGAGCTTTCTTT; CDR3 protein: CASSQLLPDRRAFF
clone size: -; V gene: TRBV5-1; D gene: -; J gene: TRBJ1-3; CDR3 DNA: TGCGCCAGCAGCTTATGGGACAACGGAAACACCATATATTTT; CDR3 protein: CASSLWDNGNTIYF
clone size: many; V gene: TRBV12-3/TRBV12-4; D gene: -; J gene: TRBJ2-4; CDR3 DNA: TGTGCCAGCACCGTGGGCCTAGCCAAAAACATTCAGTACTTC; CDR3 protein: CASTVGLAKNIQYF
clone size: few; V gene: TRBV3-1; D gene: -; J gene: TRBJ2-5; CDR3 DNA: TGTGCCAGCAGCCCCGGGATCACAGGGGAGACCCAGTACTTC; CDR3 protein: CASSPGITGETQYF
clone size: few; V gene: TRBV12-3/TRBV12-4; D gene: -; J gene: TRBJ2-3; CDR3 DNA: TGTGCCAGCAGTTTACGGAGCGGGTCTAGCACAGATACGCAGTATTTT; CDR3 protein: CASSLRSGSSTDTQYF
clone size: many; V gene: TRBV27; D gene: TRBD1; J gene: TRBJ2-1; CDR3 DNA: TGTGCCAGCAGCCATAGGGACAGAATCTACAATGAGCAGTTCTTC; CDR3 protein: CASSHRDRIYNEQFF
clone size: -; V gene: TRBV20-1; D gene: TRBD2; J gene: TRBJ2-3; CDR3 DNA: TGCAGTGCTAGAGTCGGTAGCGGGAGAGTGAGCACAGATACGCAGTATTTT; CDR3 protein: CSARVGSGRVSTDTQYF
clone size: few; V gene: TRBV9; D gene: -; J gene: TRBJ2-1; CDR3 DNA: TGTGCCAGCAGCGTAGCCGTTAGCGAGTACGACAATGAGCAGTTCTTC; CDR3 protein: CASSVAVSEYDNEQFF
clone size: few; V gene: TRBV5-1; D gene: -; J gene: TRBJ2-3; CDR3 DNA: TGCGCCAGCAGTTCAAGTCCCACAGATACGCAGTATTTT; CDR3 protein: CASSSSPTDTQYF
clone size: -; V gene: TRBV12-3/TRBV12-4; D gene: -; J gene: TRBJ2-1; CDR3 DNA: TGTGCCAGCAGCCGCCTTGTGGGGAGGACCTACAATGAGCAGTTCTTC; CDR3 protein: CASSRLVGRTYNEQFF
clone size: -; V gene: TRBV4-1; D gene: -; J gene: TRBJ1-2; CDR3 DNA: TGCGCCAGCAGCCAAAGCACAGGGATCCGAGGAGGCTACACCTTC; CDR3 protein: CASSQSTGIRGGYTF
clone size: -; V gene: TRBV24-1; D gene: -; J gene: TRBJ1-1; CDR3 DNA: TGTGCCACCAGTGATGGGATGAACACTGAAGCTTTCTTT; CDR3 protein: CATSDGMNTEAFF
clone size: few; V gene: TRBV7-8; D gene: -; J gene: TRBJ2-1; CDR3 DNA: TGTGCCAGCAGTTCATCCCCAGACTTGTACTACAATGAGCAGTTCTTC; CDR3 protein: CASSSSPDLYYNEQFF